This T cell receptor (beta chain) was sequenced during a study of shared clonotypes between healthy human individuals. V lost 5 bases and J 0 bases, leaving 8 bases between the germline ends. The CDR3 length is 14 residues. Germline V gives CDR1 MNHEY, CDR2 SVGAGI. Source study methods: There were no quality scores in the junction-only immunoSEQ sequences, so filtering differed. The assay was immunoSEQ multiplex PCR, and TCRdb's table has in-frame clones only and misses some. V, J and clone size derive from that table, while D and trimming were established from the DNA sequence. The repertoire consists of about 2.1 million clones, with 80% to 95% occurring once and the leading ten covering about 1.7%. CD45RO-negative, CCR7-selected cells formed the naive CD8 fraction, which excluded terminally differentiated effector memory CD45RA+ cells. Study results and caveats: When naive CD4 clonotypes were compared across a handful of donors, approximately 5% were shared. Inspection by rarefaction showed sorted-subset sequencing to be incomplete despite large depth.

Of note for this clone: Its antigen is still unknown.

Sample: naive CD8+ T cells from PBMCs. The TCR originated in a young man in good health. Some clones in this sample may be carry-over from other donors' samples. The chain has TRBV6-5 and TRBJ1-5; D unresolved. CDR3 amino acids: CASSDHNSNQPQHF. DNA for the CDR3: TGTGCCAGCAGTGACCATAATAGCAATCAGCCCCAGCATTTT.